Listed here are 10 T cell receptor beta chains from one sample, sequenced in a study of T cell responses to AZD1222 COVID-19 vaccine. Using immunoSEQ multiplex PCR, the repertoire was profiled, and TCRdb retains in-frame clones only, with some absent. The table has around 120,000 clones, 80% to 95% seen once. The sample here was peripheral blood, taken on day 0 of AZD1222 vaccination. Receptors were obtained from an adult in good health.

The chain recombines TRBV4-3 with TRBJ1-6; a weak D match, TRBD1 (6 bases). The CDR3 runs to 15 residues. Germline V gives CDR1 LGHNA, CDR2 YSLEER. V dropped 0 bases and J dropped 9 bases, with 12 bases sitting between them. The CDR3 bases are TGCGCCAGCAGCCAAGAGGACAGTAGTGGTTCACCCCTCCACTTT. Translated, it gives CASSQEDSSGSPLHF.

The chain recombines TRBV9 with TRBJ1-1, with D tentatively TRBD1 (5 bases). The CDR3 is made up of 15 amino acids. V was pared by 4 bases and J by 5 bases, with 18 bases between. Per germline, CDR1 SGDLS and CDR2 YYNGEE. Here the CDR3 reads CASSLGRVVGTEAFF. The CDR3 bases are TGTGCCAGCAGCCTCGGCAGGGTTGTAGGGACTGAAGCTTTCTTT. The whole variable domain, remainder taken from reference TRBV9 and TRBJ1-1, is DSGVTQTPKHLITATGQRVTLRCSPRSGDLSVYWYQQSLDQGLQFLIQYYNGEERAKGNILERFSAQQFPDLHSELNLSSLELGDSALYFCASSLGRVVGTEAFFGQGTRLTVV.

J is TRBJ2-5 and V is TRBV27; D is possibly TRBD2 (5 bases). This CDR3 is built from 15 residues. From germline, CDR1 is MNHEY and CDR2 SMNVEV (reference sequence). The V end was cut by 2 bases, the J end by 7 bases, with 17 bases between. The CDR3: CASSLEGSPLGTQYF. The CDR3 DNA is TGTGCCAGCAGTTTAGAGGGTTCCCCCCTGGGGACCCAGTACTTC.

The CDR3 DNA reads TGTGCCAGCAGTTTAGGGTATAATGAAAAACTGTTTTTT. Translated: CASSLGYNEKLFF. This rearrangement joins TRBV5-6 to TRBJ1-4, with D unresolved. Trimming cost V 5 bases and J 4 bases, with 9 bases left between them. Germline V lookup: CDR1 SGHDT, CDR2 YYEEEE. This CDR3 contains 13 residues.

The chain employs TRBV19 and TRBJ1-1; the D is unclear. The CDR3 is made up of 14 amino acids. Trimming stripped 6 bases from V and 2 bases from J, with 13 bases between. Germline V gene data show CDR1 as LNHDA and CDR2 as SQIVND (reference sequence). The CDR3, as DNA: TGTGCCAGTAGCGACTGGACGATCAACACTGAAGCTTTCTTT. As protein: CASSDWTINTEAFF.

The chain uses TRBV20-1 and TRBJ2-1, with D tentatively TRBD1 (6 bases). From germline, CDR1 is DFQATT and CDR2 SNEGSKA (reference sequence). Trimming took off 3 bases at V and 0 bases at J, with 12 bases between the two ends. There are 15 residues in the CDR3. The CDR3 DNA reads TGCAGTGCTAGTTCTGGGGGCAACTCCTACAATGAGCAGTTCTTC. Translating gives CSASSGGNSYNEQFF.

The chain carries TRBV28 and TRBJ1-1; a possible D gene is TRBD1 (5 bases). Trimming took 8 bases from V and 6 from J, leaving 19 bases between them. Germline-derived CDR1 and CDR2 are MDHEN and SYDVKM. CDR3 length: 14 amino acids. The CDR3 here is CASGGMQGNAEAFF. DNA of the CDR3: TGTGCCAGCGGGGGAATGCAGGGTAACGCTGAAGCTTTCTTT.

The genes are TRBV7-9 and TRBJ2-1; TRBD2 matches 8 bases. The trim removed 6 bases at V and 3 bases at J, leaving 10 bases unmatched. The CDR3 runs to 16 residues. Germline V gene lookup returns CDR1 SEHNR and CDR2 FQNEAQ (reference sequence). This CDR3 reads CASSSGLAGHYNEQFF. CDR3 nucleotide sequence: TGTGCCAGCAGTTCTGGCCTAGCGGGTCACTACAATGAGCAGTTCTTC.

This chain connects TRBV12-3 or TRBV12-4 to TRBJ2-3; D is undetermined. Trimming removed 5 bases at V and 10 bases at J, with 10 bases between. The CDR3 contains 11 residues. CDR3 in DNA: TGTGCCAGCAGTGTAGTTGGTGCGCAGTATTTT. Protein: CASSVVGAQYF.

V is TRBV19 and J is TRBJ2-7; TRBD1 matches at 9 bases. V shed 6 bases, J shed 2 bases, and the junction held 5 bases outside the gene matches. Germline values: CDR1 LNHDA, CDR2 SQIVND (reference sequence). The length of the CDR3 is 14 residues. The CDR3 nucleotides are TGTGCCAGTAGGGCAGGGACAGGGCCCTACGAGCAGTACTTC. Translated, it gives CASRAGTGPYEQYF.